This T cell receptor (beta chain) was obtained from a study of T cell responses to AZD1222 COVID-19 vaccine. Overall study findings and caveats: After the peak T cell response, and only then, were repertoires sampled. Baseline serostatus was positive in only six or seven AZD1222 recipients. Of spike-specific TCRs, nearly half reportedly target regions left unmutated in variants. Clonal diversity may have been underestimated in mostly white British donors.

As concerns this clone: What it binds is unknown.

V dropped 8 bases and J dropped 2 bases, with 15 bases sitting between them. The CDR3 extends over 13 amino acids. Germline V gene sequence: CDR1 SQVTM, CDR2 ANQGSEA. The method was immunoSEQ multiplex PCR; TCRdb's version includes in-frame clones alone and lacks a portion of them. The sample yields around 140,000 clones, about 90% seen once. The sequences come from peripheral blood, collected 28 days after the second AZD1222 dose. The J gene is TRBJ2-5, the V gene TRBV29-1; D may be TRBD2 (6 bases). This clonotype originated in an adult who received the AZD1222 COVID-19 vaccine. The CDR3 loop is CSNSGNGQETQYF. In DNA form, the CDR3 reads TGCAGCAATAGCGGAAATGGGCAAGAGACCCAGTACTTC.